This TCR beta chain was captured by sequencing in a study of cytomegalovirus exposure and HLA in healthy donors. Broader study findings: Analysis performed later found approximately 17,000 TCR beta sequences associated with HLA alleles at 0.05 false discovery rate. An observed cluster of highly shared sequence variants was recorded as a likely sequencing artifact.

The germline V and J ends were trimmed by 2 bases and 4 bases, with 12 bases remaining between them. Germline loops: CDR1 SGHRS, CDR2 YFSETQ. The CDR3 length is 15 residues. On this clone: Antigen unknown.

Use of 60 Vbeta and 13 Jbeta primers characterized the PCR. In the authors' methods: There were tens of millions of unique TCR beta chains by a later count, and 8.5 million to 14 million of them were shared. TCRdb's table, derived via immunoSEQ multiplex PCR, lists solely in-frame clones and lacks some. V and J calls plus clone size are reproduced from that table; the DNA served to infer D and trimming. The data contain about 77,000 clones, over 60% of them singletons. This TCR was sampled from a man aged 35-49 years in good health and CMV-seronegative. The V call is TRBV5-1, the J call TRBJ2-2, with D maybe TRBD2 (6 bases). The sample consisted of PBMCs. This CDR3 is CASSFDHGSTGELFF. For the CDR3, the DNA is TGCGCCAGCAGCTTCGACCACGGGAGCACCGGGGAGCTGTTTTTT.